This TCR beta chain was sequenced during a study of blood T cell repertoires in COVID-19. The overall study: Sample material is recorded as cDNA or gDNA derived from T cells, B-cell-depleted T cells, or PBMCs.

The germline CDR1 and CDR2 sequences are MRHNA and SNTAGT. Trimming stripped 6 bases from V and 6 bases from J, with 15 bases between. This CDR3 has 13 amino acids. Source study methods: Amplified reference gene primers provided the basis for estimating nucleated cell counts. Generated by immunoSEQ multiplex PCR, the TCRdb table keeps only in-frame clones and is missing some. V and J calls and clone size are those listed in that table; D and trimming were worked out from the DNA. The sample holds about 130,000 clones; 70% to 90% are singletons and the top ten take 3.6%. Sequencing was carried out using peripheral blood. V and J are TRBV6-4 and TRBJ2-7, with D possibly TRBD2 on 5 matching bases. The source is an older woman with acute or convalescent COVID-19. The CDR3 nucleotides are TGTGCCAGCAGGTCGCCGGAGGTAAGCGAGCAGTACGTC. It specifies CASRSPEVSEQYV.